These T cell receptor beta chains were read from a single sample in a study of T cell responses to AZD1222 COVID-19 vaccine. The protocol was immunoSEQ multiplex PCR, while the TCRdb copy is restricted to in-frame clones and leaves out a portion. The sample shows around 78,000 clones, 85% to 90% of them seen only once. The sample in question was peripheral blood, obtained 28 days after the second AZD1222 dose. Receptors originate from an adult who received the AZD1222 COVID-19 vaccine. The conserved cysteine and the conserved F or W are not part of the CDR3 here.

>TRBV10-3|TRBJ2-7
AISEGHEQY
>TRBV6-6|TRBJ1-1
ASSYSGVNTEAF
>TRBV6-5|TRBJ1-6
ASSYGTGVNSPLH
>TRBV30|TRBJ1-4
AWSYDKRPGRVNEKLF
>TRBV24-1|TRBJ1-2
ATSEGYGYT
>TRBV24-1|TRBJ1-1
ATQRKGGTEAF
>TRBV3-1/TRBV3-2|TRBJ2-1
ASSQDGGSGDQF
>TRBV6-5|TRBJ1-1
ASSSGGVNTEAF
>TRBV3-1/TRBV3-2|TRBJ1-5
ASSQDHLDQPQH
>TRBV19|TRBJ1-6
ATSGGTARNSPLH
>TRBV29-1|TRBJ1-2
SVRGLLSGNGYT
>TRBV4-3|TRBJ2-7
ASSQEGPGTGGYEQY
>TRBV6-2/TRBV6-3|TRBJ2-3
ASSGPGTDTQY
>TRBV7-8|TRBJ2-3
ASSVDRGWTDTQY
>TRBV3-1/TRBV3-2|TRBJ1-6
ASSPEGSSYNSPLH
>TRBV5-4|TRBJ2-3
ASSFPQGRGTDTQY
>TRBV11-1|TRBJ1-1
ASSLGGLSGTEAF
>TRBV7-2|TRBJ1-5
ASSLNWGGNQPQH
>TRBV27|TRBJ1-6
ASSLSGDRVAVWSPLH
>TRBV7-9|TRBJ1-5
ASSLATGTEYSNQPQH
>TRBV19|TRBJ2-7
ASSMTGSAIGNEQY
>TRBV13|TRBJ1-6
ASSFNRVGSPLH
>TRBV27|TRBJ1-5
ASSLLAGNNQPQH
>TRBV6-5|TRBJ2-3
ASSYNGRGYADTQY
>TRBV24-1|TRBJ1-5
ATSDSGRSMRGNQPQH
>TRBV7-9|TRBJ2-7
ASRAGLTYEQY
>TRBV10-3|TRBJ1-1
AISESGGVTEAF
>TRBV27|TRBJ1-4
ASSPSYGSGEKLF
>TRBV6-2/TRBV6-3|TRBJ2-7
ASSYEVGRSSYEQY
>TRBV9|TRBJ1-6
ASSAGGGGDSPLH
>TRBV5-1|TRBJ2-7
ASSDRTTSTSEQY
>TRBV2|TRBJ2-5
ASSQGQTTQY
>TRBV29-1|TRBJ2-5
SGETGLEETQY
>TRBV12-3/TRBV12-4|TRBJ1-6
ASSNSRDSPLH
>TRBV10-1|TRBJ2-7
ASTAAGAHYEQY
>TRBV15|TRBJ2-7
ATSRDLGTPYEQY
>TRBV12-3/TRBV12-4|TRBJ1-4
ASSSGGEKLF
>TRBV6-2/TRBV6-3|TRBJ1-5
ASSKGLKNQPQH
>TRBV19|TRBJ1-4
ASSMGATNEKLF
>TRBV3-1/TRBV3-2|TRBJ2-7
ASSQGYKVPYEQY
>TRBV5-1|TRBJ2-7
ASSLETSPSSYEQY
>TRBV3-1/TRBV3-2|TRBJ1-3
ASSRGNTIY
>TRBV4-2|TRBJ1-6
ASSRDRGNSPLH
>TRBV19|TRBJ2-6
ASSIRDRDYNGANVLT
>TRBV11-3|TRBJ2-5
ASSLAPPGQGAVTQY
>TRBV4-2|TRBJ1-5
ASSQAETRQGQH
>TRBV24-1|TRBJ2-7
ATSDGGDMGGHEQY
>TRBV9|TRBJ2-3
ASSRRKVESSTDTQY
>TRBV13|TRBJ1-2
ASSPGTEANYGYT
>TRBV7-9|TRBJ2-3
ASSGGPFIGTQY
>TRBV7-2|TRBJ1-1
ASSQGQNTEAF
>TRBV6-2/TRBV6-3|TRBJ1-1
ASSSGQGVMNTEAF
>TRBV4-2|TRBJ2-4
ASSQERVLAKNIQY
>TRBV6-1|TRBJ2-7
ASSENPGFSYEQY
>TRBV29-1|TRBJ2-2
SVVVPTNTGELF
>TRBV5-8|TRBJ2-7
ASSSPTGSFFSEQY
>TRBV5-1|TRBJ2-7
ASSLSSGGPNEQY
>TRBV10-3|TRBJ2-7
AISDKMYHEQY
>TRBV28|TRBJ2-7
ASSWGPYYEQY
>TRBV7-9|TRBJ1-4
ASSSDRGQGEKLF